This paragraph covers one T cell receptor (beta chain) sequence. The antigen remains undetermined. Researchers ran the PCR with 60 Vbeta and 13 Jbeta primers. Repertoires were generated with immunoSEQ multiplex PCR, while TCRdb's copy carries only in-frame clones and drops some. Its table records approximately 110,000 clones. This entry belongs to a study of cytomegalovirus exposure and HLA in healthy donors. Study results and limitations: Earlier findings revealed that most TCR beta V segments proved productive either about 90% or about 30% of the time.

Nominally healthy donors provided the samples, though records likely missed some immune exposures. This sequence originates from a man between 35 and 55 years old in good health and CMV-seronegative. The specimen was PBMCs.

In DNA form, the CDR3 reads TGCGCCAGCAGCTTGGGGGACAGGGAGGTATCTGAAGCTTTCTTT. It codes for CASSLGDREVSEAFF. The rearrangement joins TRBV5-1 to TRBJ1-1; 9 bases line up with TRBD1. V was clipped by 0 bases and J by 6 bases; unmatched bases: 6. The CDR3 spans 15 residues. Germline V gene sequence: CDR1 SGHRS, CDR2 YFSETQ.